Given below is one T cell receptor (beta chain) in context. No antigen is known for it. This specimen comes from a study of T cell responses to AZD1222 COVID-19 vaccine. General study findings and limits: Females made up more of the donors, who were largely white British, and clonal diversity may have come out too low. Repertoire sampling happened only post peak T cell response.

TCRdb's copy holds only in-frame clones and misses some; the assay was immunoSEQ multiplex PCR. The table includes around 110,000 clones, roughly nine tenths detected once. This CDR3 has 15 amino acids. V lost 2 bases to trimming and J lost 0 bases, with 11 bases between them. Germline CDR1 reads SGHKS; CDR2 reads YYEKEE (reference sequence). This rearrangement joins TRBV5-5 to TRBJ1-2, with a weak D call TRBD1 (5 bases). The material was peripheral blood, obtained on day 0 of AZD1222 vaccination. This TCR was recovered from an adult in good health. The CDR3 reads CASSFSGSANYGYTF. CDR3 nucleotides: TGTGCCAGCAGCTTTTCAGGGTCAGCTAACTATGGCTACACCTTC.